This T cell receptor beta chain is drawn from a study of CD8+CD57+ T cells in acquired aplastic anemia. Sequencing was done on patients that had shown CD8+CD57+ cell expansion by flow cytometry. Trimming left V 9 bases short and J 11 bases short, with 24 bases between. The CDR3 has 14 residues. Germline-derived CDR1 and CDR2 are KGHDR and SFDVKD. The study profiled TCR beta VDJ and CDR3 using genomic DNA as template. TCRdb called the reads again in MiXCR, with one record for every CDR3 protein. This sample carries 270,000 or so distinct CDR3 sequences, less than 85% of them seen once, and the ten largest clones take 40% to 55%.

The chain employs TRBV24-1 and TRBJ2-5, with D possibly TRBD1 on 6 matching bases. The sequenced sample consisted of sorted CD4+, CD8+, or CD8+CD57+ T cells (not recorded which) from PBMCs. This receptor was obtained from a human donor with aplastic anemia. The CDR3 nucleotides are TGTGCCACCGCGAGTCAGGGGAGTAGGGATAAGCAGTACTTC. Amino acid sequence: CATASQGSRDKQYF.